The present T cell receptor beta chain was sequenced within a study of CD4+ T cells in melanoma. Findings and limits, study-wide: A reported correlation linked neoantigen-specific CD4+ T cells to CD8+, macrophage and B cell function.

Germline CDR1 LNHDA, CDR2 SQIVND (reference sequence). The ends were cut back, 6 bases at V and 6 bases at J, with 12 bases in the middle. The CDR3 is made up of 13 amino acids. This clone was counted a few times. Its target is unknown. The protocol was immunoSEQ multiplex PCR, while the TCRdb copy is restricted to in-frame clones and leaves out a portion. The table shows about 10,000 clones, with more than 60% occurring only once. V usage is TRBV19 and J usage is TRBJ2-1; weak D call: TRBD2 (6 bases). The sequenced sample was cells from a culture (not recorded whether cultured in vitro). The TCR sequence derives from a human donor with melanoma. The CDR3 here is CASSPGGSNEQFF. The DNA for the CDR3 is TGTGCCAGTAGCCCTGGGGGGTCCAATGAGCAGTTCTTC.